This record concerns one TCR beta chain sequence. The record originates from a study of blood T cell repertoires in COVID-19. V lost 0 bases and J 3 bases, leaving 6 bases between the germline ends. There are 14 residues in the CDR3. Germline V gene sequence: CDR1 SGDLS, CDR2 YYNGEE. The method was immunoSEQ multiplex PCR; TCRdb's version includes in-frame clones alone and lacks a portion of them. Of 290,000 or so clones in the sample, approximately 91% were seen once. Seattle enrolled patients during active infection and tracked them longitudinally. V gene TRBV9 combines with J gene TRBJ2-2; D is ambiguous. The sequenced sample was peripheral blood. The TCR comes from a woman in her thirties with COVID-19, enrolled during active disease. The CDR3 DNA follows: TGTGCCAGCAGCGTAGGCGAACACACCGGGGAGCTGTTTTTT. Protein sequence: CASSVGEHTGELFF.